The table lists the clone carrying this TCR beta chain with a few counts. The antigen remains undetermined. Per germline, CDR1 SQVTM and CDR2 ANQGSEA. The CDR3 is made up of 14 amino acids. The ends were cut back, 5 bases at V and 0 bases at J, with 10 bases in the middle. During its preparation, the TCRbeta library received unique molecular identifiers. A single record per CDR3 protein comes from TCRdb applying MiXCR to the PCR reads. The sample holds fewer than 750,000 distinct CDR3 sequences; under 30% are singletons and the top ten take 12% to 15%. The sample is drawn from a study of T-cell reconstitution after alpha-beta-depleted transplantation in children. Study results and limitations: Hyperexpanded clones declined; after one year, newly produced T cells mostly supplied diversity. Several hundred rapidly expanded clones from non-depleted graft cells reportedly supplied alpha-beta T cells about two months post-transplant.

The sequence was obtained from a boy less than two years old who had a stem cell transplant for acute myeloid leukemia, so the T cells may come from the graft donor. This rearrangement joins TRBV29-1 to TRBJ2-2; D is perhaps TRBD1 (6 bases). The sample consisted of PBMCs, mostly from graft donor cells, taken 360 days after TCRalphabeta/CD19-depleted stem cell transplant. This chain's CDR3 is CSVPRGSNTGELFF. For the CDR3, the DNA is TGCAGCGTTCCCAGGGGATCGAACACCGGGGAGCTGTTTTTT.